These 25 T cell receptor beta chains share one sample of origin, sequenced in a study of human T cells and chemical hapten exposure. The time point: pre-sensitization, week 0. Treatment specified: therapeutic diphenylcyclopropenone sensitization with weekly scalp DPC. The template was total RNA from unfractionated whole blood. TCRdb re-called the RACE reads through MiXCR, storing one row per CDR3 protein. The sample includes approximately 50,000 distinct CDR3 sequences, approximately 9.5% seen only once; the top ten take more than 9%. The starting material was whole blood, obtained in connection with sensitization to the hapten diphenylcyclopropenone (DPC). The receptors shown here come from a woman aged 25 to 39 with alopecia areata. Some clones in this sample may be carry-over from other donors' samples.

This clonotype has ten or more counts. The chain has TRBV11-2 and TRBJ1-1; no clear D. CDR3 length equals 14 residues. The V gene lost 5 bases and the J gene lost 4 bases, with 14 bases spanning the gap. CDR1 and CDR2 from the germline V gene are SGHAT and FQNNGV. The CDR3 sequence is CASSPQARATEAFF. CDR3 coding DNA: TGTGCCAGCAGCCCCCAGGCCCGGGCCACTGAAGCTTTCTTT.

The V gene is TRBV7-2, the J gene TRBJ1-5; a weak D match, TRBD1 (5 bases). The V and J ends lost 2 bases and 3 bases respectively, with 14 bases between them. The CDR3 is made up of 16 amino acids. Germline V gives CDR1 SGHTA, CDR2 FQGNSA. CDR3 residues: CASSLWGRGDNQPQHF. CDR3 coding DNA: TGTGCCAGCAGCTTATGGGGGAGGGGAGACAATCAGCCCCAGCATTTT.

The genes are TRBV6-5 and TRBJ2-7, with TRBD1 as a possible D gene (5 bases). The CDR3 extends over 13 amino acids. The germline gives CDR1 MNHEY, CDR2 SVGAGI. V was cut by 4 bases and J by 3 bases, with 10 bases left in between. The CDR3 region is CASSSGFDYEQYF. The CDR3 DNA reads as TGTGCCAGCAGTTCAGGGTTCGACTACGAGCAGTACTTC.

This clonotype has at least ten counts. As DNA, the CDR3 is TGTGCCAGCAGCAGCGACTCCGGGACTAGCTGGAATGAGCAGTTCTTC. Translating gives CASSSDSGTSWNEQFF. The rearrangement uses TRBV7-2 and TRBJ2-1; 9 bases line up with TRBD2. CDR3 size: 16 residues. Germline trimming cut 5 bases from V and 7 bases from J; bases unmatched to any gene: 12. Germline CDR1 SGHTA, CDR2 FQGNSA.

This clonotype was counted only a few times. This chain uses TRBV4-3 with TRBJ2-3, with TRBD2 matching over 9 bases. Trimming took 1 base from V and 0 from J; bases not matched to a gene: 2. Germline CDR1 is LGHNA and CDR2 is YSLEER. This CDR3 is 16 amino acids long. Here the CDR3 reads CASSQVTSGSTDTQYF. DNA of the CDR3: TGCGCCAGCAGCCAAGTGACTAGCGGAAGCACAGATACGCAGTATTTT.

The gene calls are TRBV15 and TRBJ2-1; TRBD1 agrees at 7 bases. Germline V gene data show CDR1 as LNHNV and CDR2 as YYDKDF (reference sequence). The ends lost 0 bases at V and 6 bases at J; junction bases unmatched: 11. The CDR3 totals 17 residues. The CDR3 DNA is TGTGCCACCAGCAGAGATTATGGGTACTCAGGGGGCAATGAGCAGTTCTTC. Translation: CATSRDYGYSGGNEQFF.

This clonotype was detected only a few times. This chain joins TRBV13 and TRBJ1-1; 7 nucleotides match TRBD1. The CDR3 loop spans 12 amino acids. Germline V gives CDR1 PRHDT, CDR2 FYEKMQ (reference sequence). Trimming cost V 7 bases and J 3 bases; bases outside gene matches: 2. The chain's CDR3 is CASTGQHTEAFF. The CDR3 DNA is TGTGCCAGCACGGGACAGCACACTGAAGCTTTCTTT.

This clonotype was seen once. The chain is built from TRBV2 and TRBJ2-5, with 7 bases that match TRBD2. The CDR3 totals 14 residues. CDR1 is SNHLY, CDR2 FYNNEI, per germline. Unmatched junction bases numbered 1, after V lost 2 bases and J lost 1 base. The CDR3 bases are TGTGCCAGCAGTGAACTAGCGGTCCAAGAGACCCAGTACTTC. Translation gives CASSELAVQETQYF.

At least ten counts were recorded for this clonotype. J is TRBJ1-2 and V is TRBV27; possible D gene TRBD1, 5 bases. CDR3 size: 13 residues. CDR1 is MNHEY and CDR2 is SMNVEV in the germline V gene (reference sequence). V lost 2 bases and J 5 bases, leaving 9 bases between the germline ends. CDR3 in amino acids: CASSLAGTYGYTF. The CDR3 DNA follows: TGTGCCAGCAGTTTAGCAGGGACGTATGGCTACACCTTC.

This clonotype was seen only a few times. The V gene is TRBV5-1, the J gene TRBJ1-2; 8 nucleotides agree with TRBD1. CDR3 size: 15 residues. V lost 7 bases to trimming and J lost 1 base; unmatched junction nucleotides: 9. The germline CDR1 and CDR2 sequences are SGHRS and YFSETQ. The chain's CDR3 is CASSPDRAYNYGYTF. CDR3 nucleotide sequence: TGCGCCAGCTCACCGGACAGGGCCTATAACTATGGCTACACCTTC.

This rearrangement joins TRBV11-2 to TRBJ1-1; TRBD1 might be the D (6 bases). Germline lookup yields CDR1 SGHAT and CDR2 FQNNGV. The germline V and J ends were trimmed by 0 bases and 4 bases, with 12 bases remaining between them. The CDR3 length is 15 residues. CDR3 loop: CASSLEGRGGTEAFF. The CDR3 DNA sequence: TGTGCCAGCAGCTTAGAAGGCAGGGGCGGCACTGAAGCTTTCTTT.

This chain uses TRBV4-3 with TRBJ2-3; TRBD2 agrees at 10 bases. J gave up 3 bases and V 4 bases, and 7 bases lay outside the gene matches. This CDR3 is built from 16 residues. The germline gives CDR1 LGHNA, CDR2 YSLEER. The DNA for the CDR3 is TGCGCCAGCAGCCGAACCACTAGCGGGGTGACAGATACGCAGTATTTT. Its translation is CASSRTTSGVTDTQYF.

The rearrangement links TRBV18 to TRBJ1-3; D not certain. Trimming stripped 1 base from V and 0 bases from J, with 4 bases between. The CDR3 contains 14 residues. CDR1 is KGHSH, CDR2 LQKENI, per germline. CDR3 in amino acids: CASSPQASGNTIYF. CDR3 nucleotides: TGTGCCAGCTCACCACAGGCCTCTGGAAACACCATATATTTT.

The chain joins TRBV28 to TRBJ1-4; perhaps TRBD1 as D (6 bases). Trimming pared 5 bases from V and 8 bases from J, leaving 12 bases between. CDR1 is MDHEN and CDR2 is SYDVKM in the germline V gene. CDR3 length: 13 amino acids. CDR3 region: CASSKGGKEKLFF. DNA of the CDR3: TGTGCCAGCAGTAAGGGGGGCAAGGAAAAACTGTTTTTT.

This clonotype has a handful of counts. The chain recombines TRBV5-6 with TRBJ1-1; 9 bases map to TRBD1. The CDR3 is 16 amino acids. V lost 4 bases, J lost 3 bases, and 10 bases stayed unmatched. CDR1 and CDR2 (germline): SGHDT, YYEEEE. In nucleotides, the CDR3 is TGTGCCAGCAGCAATCTGGGACAGGGCCTACACACTGAAGCTTTCTTT. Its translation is CASSNLGQGLHTEAFF.

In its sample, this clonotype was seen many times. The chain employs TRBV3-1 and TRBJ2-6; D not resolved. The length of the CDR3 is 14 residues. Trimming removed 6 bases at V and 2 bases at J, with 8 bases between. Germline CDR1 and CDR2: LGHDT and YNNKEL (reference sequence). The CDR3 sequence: CASSPNPGANVLTF. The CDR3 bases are TGTGCCAGCAGTCCAAATCCTGGGGCCAACGTCCTGACTTTC.

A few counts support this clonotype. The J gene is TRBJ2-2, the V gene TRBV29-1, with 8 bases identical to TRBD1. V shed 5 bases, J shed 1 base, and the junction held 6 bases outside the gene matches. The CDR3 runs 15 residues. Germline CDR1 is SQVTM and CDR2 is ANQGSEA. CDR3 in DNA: TGCAGCGTTTATAGGACAGGGATGAACACCGGGGAGCTGTTTTTT. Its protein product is CSVYRTGMNTGELFF.

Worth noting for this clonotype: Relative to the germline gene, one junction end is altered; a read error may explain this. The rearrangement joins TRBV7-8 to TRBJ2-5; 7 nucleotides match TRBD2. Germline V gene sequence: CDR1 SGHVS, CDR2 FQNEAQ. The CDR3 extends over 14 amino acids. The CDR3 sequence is CASSGGGNRKTKYF. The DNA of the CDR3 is TGTGCCAGCAGCGGGGGGGGAAATAGGAAGACCAAGTACTTC.

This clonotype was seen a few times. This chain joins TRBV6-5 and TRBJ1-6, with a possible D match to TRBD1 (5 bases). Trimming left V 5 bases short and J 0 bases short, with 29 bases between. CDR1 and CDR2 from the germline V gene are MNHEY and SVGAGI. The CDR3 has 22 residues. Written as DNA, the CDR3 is TGTGCCAGCAGTCCTCTACCGGGACGCCAGGGTACCTCGTCCTCCTATAATTCACCCCTCCACTTT. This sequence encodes CASSPLPGRQGTSSSYNSPLHF.

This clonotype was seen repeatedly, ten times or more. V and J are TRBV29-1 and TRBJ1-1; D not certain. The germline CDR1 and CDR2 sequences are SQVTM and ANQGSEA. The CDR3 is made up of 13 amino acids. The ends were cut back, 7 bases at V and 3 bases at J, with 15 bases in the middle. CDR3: CSAVGMLDTEAFF. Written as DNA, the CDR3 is TGCAGCGCCGTGGGGATGTTAGACACTGAAGCTTTCTTT.

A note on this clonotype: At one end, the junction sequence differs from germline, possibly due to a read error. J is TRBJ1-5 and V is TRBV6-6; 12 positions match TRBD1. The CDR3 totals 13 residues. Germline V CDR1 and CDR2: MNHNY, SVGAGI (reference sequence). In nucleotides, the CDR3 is TGTGCCAGCAGTTACGGGGACAGGGGGCAGGGAGATTTT. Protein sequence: CASSYGDRGQGDF.

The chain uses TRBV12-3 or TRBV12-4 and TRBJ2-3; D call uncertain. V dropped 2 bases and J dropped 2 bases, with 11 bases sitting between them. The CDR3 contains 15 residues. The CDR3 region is CASSLREPPTDTQYF. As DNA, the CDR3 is TGTGCCAGCAGTTTAAGGGAACCCCCCACAGATACGCAGTATTTT.

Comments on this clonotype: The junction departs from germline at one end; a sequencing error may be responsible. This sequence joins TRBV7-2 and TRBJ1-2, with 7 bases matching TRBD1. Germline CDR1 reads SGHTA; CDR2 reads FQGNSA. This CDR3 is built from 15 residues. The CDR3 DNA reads TGTGCCAGCAGCCCTGACAGGGCCGGTAACTATGGCGACACCTTC. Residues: CASSPDRAGNYGDTF.

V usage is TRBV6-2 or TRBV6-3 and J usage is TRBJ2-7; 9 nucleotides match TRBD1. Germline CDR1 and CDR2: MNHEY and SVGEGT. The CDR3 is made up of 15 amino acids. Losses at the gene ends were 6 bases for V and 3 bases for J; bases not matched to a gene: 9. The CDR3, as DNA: TGTGCCAGCAGAACCACCGGGACAGGGCACTACGAGCAGTACTTC. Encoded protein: CASRTTGTGHYEQYF.

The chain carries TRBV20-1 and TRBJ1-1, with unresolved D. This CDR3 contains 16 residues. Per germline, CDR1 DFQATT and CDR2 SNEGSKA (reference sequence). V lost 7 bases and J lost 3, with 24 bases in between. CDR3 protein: CSVRGGREISDTEAFF. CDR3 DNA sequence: TGCAGTGTGAGAGGCGGCAGAGAAATTTCAGACACTGAAGCTTTCTTT.